Listed below are T cell receptor beta chains from one sample, sequenced in a study of OX40 agonist ivuxolimab in advanced cancers. Measured with immunoSEQ multiplex PCR; TCRdb has only the in-frame clones, and not every one. The table lists approximately 31,000 clones, around nine tenths of them singletons. The source material was CD4+ or CD8+ T cells sorted from blood, sampled in a trial of the OX40 agonist ivuxolimab. All receptors derive from an adult with an advanced solid tumor such as melanoma, head and neck, liver or kidney cancer. Each CDR3 is given with its conserved first and last residue. D genes are given only for firm matches. A clone size is listed for some rows: how often the clone was seen (once, few, many), or a class if it is expanded.

D gene,J gene,clone size,V gene,CDR3 DNA,CDR3 protein
.,TRBJ2-2,.,TRBV7-6,TGTGCCAGCGGAACTAGTGCCGGGGAGCTGTTTTTT,CASGTSAGELFF
.,TRBJ2-1,.,TRBV28,TGTGCCAGCAGCCAACAGGGATGGACCTACAATGAGCAGTTCTTC,CASSQQGWTYNEQFF
.,TRBJ2-3,once,TRBV7-6,TGTGCCAGCAGCTTAGCTCCGCGGGGTCCCACAGATACGCAGTATTTT,CASSLAPRGPTDTQYF
.,TRBJ1-1,.,TRBV13,TGTGCCAGCAGCTTAGTTAGACGGGACACTGAAGCTTTCTTT,CASSLVRRDTEAFF
.,TRBJ2-7,.,TRBV11-2,TGTGCCAGCAGCCCGGACACCTACGAGCAGTACTTC,CASSPDTYEQYF
.,TRBJ2-3,.,TRBV10-1,TGCGCCAGCAGTGAGTTGAACCCTACAGATACGCAGTATTTT,CASSELNPTDTQYF
TRBD2,TRBJ2-3,.,TRBV9,TGTGCCAGCAGCGTAGCCGCTGGCGGGACTAGTCAAGATACGCAGTATTTT,CASSVAAGGTSQDTQYF
.,TRBJ1-2,.,TRBV29-1,TGCAGCGCCCCCGGGACGGATAGTAACTATGGCTACACCTTC,CSAPGTDSNYGYTF
.,TRBJ1-1,.,TRBV5-6,TGTGCCAGCAGCCGAACCCACACTGAAGCTTTCTTT,CASSRTHTEAFF
.,TRBJ2-7,.,TRBV5-1,TGCGCCAGCAGCTTGGGGTCTGCCTACGAGCAGTACTTC,CASSLGSAYEQYF
.,TRBJ2-3,.,TRBV5-5,TGTGCCAGCAGCTTTGGAACAGATACGCAGTATTTT,CASSFGTDTQYF
TRBD2,TRBJ2-4,.,TRBV19,TGTGCCAGTAGTATGTGGAGCGGGGCTAGCGGGAGCCGAAGGTTCGCCAAAAACATTCAGTACTTC,CASSMWSGASGSRRFAKNIQYF
TRBD2,TRBJ2-3,.,TRBV11-1,TGTGCCAGCAGCTCCCCGGGTAGCGGGAGTACAGATACGCAGTATTTT,CASSSPGSGSTDTQYF
.,TRBJ2-1,.,TRBV5-4,TGTGCCAGCAGCCTGGGCCGGGACTACAATGAGCAGTTCTTC,CASSLGRDYNEQFF
.,TRBJ2-1,.,TRBV29-1,TGCAGCGTTGAAAGGGACAACTACAATGAGCAGTTCTTC,CSVERDNYNEQFF
.,TRBJ1-2,.,TRBV6-1,TGTGCCAGCAGTGAAGGCAGGACCTATGGCTACACCTTC,CASSEGRTYGYTF
.,TRBJ1-1,.,TRBV27,TGTGCCAGCAGTCCACTCGGGGGGCGAAACACTGAAGCTTTCTTT,CASSPLGGRNTEAFF
.,TRBJ2-3,.,TRBV5-4,TGTGCCAGCAGCTTTGGTGGGGAAGTGTCAGATACGCAGTATTTT,CASSFGGEVSDTQYF
TRBD1,TRBJ1-2,.,TRBV2,TGTGCCAGCAGCGAAGGGACAGGGCCCTATGGCTACACCTTC,CASSEGTGPYGYTF
.,TRBJ1-2,.,TRBV6-1,TGTGCCAGCAGTGTTTTAAGGAACCAAGGCTACACCTTC,CASSVLRNQGYTF
.,TRBJ2-5,.,TRBV27,TGTGCCAGCAGTTTTACGGACCTCCAGACCCAGTACTTC,CASSFTDLQTQYF
.,TRBJ1-1,once,TRBV28,TGTGCCAGCGCAGGGTATGTTGACACTGAAGCTTTCTTT,CASAGYVDTEAFF
TRBD1,TRBJ2-7,.,TRBV7-8,TGTGCCAGCAGCCTACAGGGGGACCTTGGGTACGAGCAGTACTTC,CASSLQGDLGYEQYF
TRBD2,TRBJ2-1,once,TRBV11-3,TGTGCCAGCAGCCCGGGGGGGCACTCTTACAATGAGCAGTTCTTC,CASSPGGHSYNEQFF
TRBD2,TRBJ2-3,.,TRBV11-1,TGTGCCAGCAGCCTAACTAGCGGGGGATGGGATACGCAGTATTTT,CASSLTSGGWDTQYF
.,TRBJ2-5,.,TRBV7-9,TGTGCCAGCAGCCCCCGGGTTGTGGAGACCCAGTACTTC,CASSPRVVETQYF
TRBD2,TRBJ2-7,.,TRBV4-2,TGTGCCAGCAGCCAAGAGGGGGCTAGCGGGGCCCTCGAGCAGTACTTC,CASSQEGASGALEQYF
.,TRBJ1-1,once,TRBV4-1,TGCGCCAGCAGCCAAGCAGGGGAAGCTTTCTTT,CASSQAGEAFF
.,TRBJ1-1,.,TRBV7-4,TGTGCCAGCAGCTTAGTTGGAGTCACTGAAGCTTTCTTT,CASSLVGVTEAFF
.,TRBJ2-3,.,TRBV7-6,TGTGCCAGCAGCTTTACCTATTTGGGCGGCACAGATACGCAGTATTTT,CASSFTYLGGTDTQYF
TRBD2,TRBJ2-1,few,TRBV28,TGTGCCAGCAGCCCCGTAGCGGGAGGTTTCAATGAGCAGTTCTTC,CASSPVAGGFNEQFF
TRBD1,TRBJ1-1,.,TRBV7-9,TGTGCCAGCAGAACGGGACAGGGATTGAACACTGAAGCTTTCTTT,CASRTGQGLNTEAFF
TRBD1,TRBJ2-7,.,TRBV10-1,TGCGCCAGTCAGGACAGGAATACCTACGAGCAGTACTTC,CASQDRNTYEQYF
.,TRBJ2-3,.,TRBV30,TGTGCCTGGAGTATTGGAGGATCAGGCACAGATACGCAGTATTTT,CAWSIGGSGTDTQYF
TRBD1,TRBJ2-7,.,TRBV7-6,TGTGCCAGCAGCCCTAGACAGGGGCACTCCTACGAGCAGTACTTC,CASSPRQGHSYEQYF
.,TRBJ2-7,.,TRBV14,TGTGCCAGCAGCTCGTTGTCTCCCTACGAGCAGTACTTC,CASSSLSPYEQYF
TRBD1,TRBJ2-7,.,TRBV7-8,TGTGCCAGCAGCTTAGGTGGGACAGCCTACGAGCAGTACTTC,CASSLGGTAYEQYF
.,TRBJ2-7,.,TRBV28,TGTGCCAGCACCCACCTGACCCTAGACAGGCCCGTCGGCGAGCAGTACTTC,CASTHLTLDRPVGEQYF
.,TRBJ2-5,.,TRBV4-1,TGCGCCAGCAGCCGTGGGGTGGGGCAAGAGACCCAGTACTTC,CASSRGVGQETQYF
TRBD1,TRBJ2-7,.,TRBV2,TGTGCCAGCAGACCAACCGGGACAGGGGGCGTATTCTACGAGCAGTACTTC,CASRPTGTGGVFYEQYF
.,TRBJ1-2,.,TRBV15,TGTGCCACCAGCAGAGATATCGGGGGGGACTATGGCTACACCTTC,CATSRDIGGDYGYTF
.,TRBJ1-2,.,TRBV30,TGTGCCTGGAGTGATGGGAGTTCGGGGTATGGCTACACCTTC,CAWSDGSSGYGYTF
.,TRBJ1-2,.,TRBV6-1,TGTGCCAGCAGTGAGGCGCGGGGCTACACCTTC,CASSEARGYTF
.,TRBJ1-1,.,TRBV19,TGTGCCAGTAGTATACTGGGGACTGAAGCTTTCTTT,CASSILGTEAFF
.,TRBJ2-3,.,TRBV2,TGTGCCAGCAGTGACCCCCGGAGGGGTAGCACAGATACGCAGTATTTT,CASSDPRRGSTDTQYF
.,TRBJ2-1,.,TRBV27,TGTGCCAGCACCCCGGGACCGCTCAATGAGCAGTTCTTC,CASTPGPLNEQFF
TRBD2,TRBJ2-1,once,TRBV6-1,TGTGCCAGCAGTGAAGATGGACTAGCGGGGGAAGAGCAGTTCTTC,CASSEDGLAGEEQFF
.,TRBJ2-7,.,TRBV28,TGTGCCAGCAGTTTGGGAAACGAGCAGTACTTC,CASSLGNEQYF
TRBD1,TRBJ1-4,.,TRBV28,TGTGCCAGCAGATCCGGGACAGGGGGCGTTTGGGAAAAACTGTTTTTT,CASRSGTGGVWEKLFF
TRBD2,TRBJ2-1,.,TRBV19,TGTGCCAGTAGTATGTCCCGGGGGGGCAATGAGCAGTTCTTC,CASSMSRGGNEQFF
TRBD1,TRBJ1-2,.,TRBV5-1,TGCGCCAGCAGCTCCCCTATGACCGGGACAGGGTTGCACTATGGCTACACCTTC,CASSSPMTGTGLHYGYTF